Listed below are T cell receptor beta chains from one sample, sequenced in a study of OX40 agonist ivuxolimab in advanced cancers. Clones were sequenced by immunoSEQ multiplex PCR, and TCRdb holds only the in-frame ones, with some missing. This sample has roughly 80,000 clones, with roughly 91% found just once. Sequenced here: CD4+ or CD8+ T cells sorted from blood, sampled in a trial of the OX40 agonist ivuxolimab. These receptors were taken from an adult with an advanced solid tumor such as melanoma, head and neck, liver or kidney cancer. Both conserved end residues are part of each CDR3. A D gene is named only where the DNA matches it firmly. Not every row has a clone size; where given, it reads once, few, many or a size class.

TRBD1	TRBV19	.	TRBJ1-5	TGTGCCAGTAGTGGGGGACAGGGTGACAATCAGCCCCAGCATTTT	CASSGGQGDNQPQHF
.	TRBV5-1	.	TRBJ2-7	TGCGCCAGCGGGCGTGGGTCCTCCTACGAGCAGTACTTC	CASGRGSSYEQYF
TRBD1	TRBV18	few	TRBJ1-6	TGTGCCAGCTCACCAAGGACAGGGGATTCACCCCTCCACTTT	CASSPRTGDSPLHF
.	TRBV6-5	.	TRBJ1-1	TGTGCCAGCACCGAGAGGGCGAGCCTGAACACTGAAGCTTTCTTT	CASTERASLNTEAFF
.	TRBV2	few	TRBJ1-2	TGTGCCAGCAGTGGCCCGCTGTTGGGGTACTATGGCTACACCTTC	CASSGPLLGYYGYTF
.	TRBV27	.	TRBJ2-5	TGTGCCAGCAGCCCGCGTTGGGATCGTCGGGAGACCCAGTACTTC	CASSPRWDRRETQYF
.	TRBV9	.	TRBJ1-5	TGTGCCAGCAGCGCCGCCTCAAAGGATCAGCCCCAGCATTTT	CASSAASKDQPQHF
TRBD1	TRBV30	.	TRBJ1-6	TGTGCCTGGAGTCAGGGGGGGGTCAAATCACCCCTCCACTTT	CAWSQGGVKSPLHF
TRBD1	TRBV5-1	.	TRBJ2-2	TGCGCCAGCAGGTCGGGACAGACTTCCACCGGGGAGCTGTTTTTT	CASRSGQTSTGELFF
.	TRBV18	once	TRBJ1-3	TGTGCCAGCTCACCGCCCGGACTCCCTCAACGGTCTGGAAACACCATATATTTT	CASSPPGLPQRSGNTIYF
.	TRBV29-1	.	TRBJ1-2	TGCAGCGTTAACAGGGTTTCCTATGGCTACACCTTC	CSVNRVSYGYTF
.	TRBV19	.	TRBJ1-1	TGTGCCAGTACCAAGGGAGGGACTGAAGCTTTCTTT	CASTKGGTEAFF
TRBD1	TRBV10-3	.	TRBJ1-1	TGTGCCATCAGGGCGACAGGGGGCAACACTGAAGCTTTCTTT	CAIRATGGNTEAFF
.	TRBV28	.	TRBJ2-2	TGTGCCACCTCTACCGGGGAGCTGTTTTTT	CATSTGELFF
TRBD1	TRBV6-5	.	TRBJ2-7	TGTGCCAGCAGTTATAGAGTACAGGGGGCTTCCTACGAGCAGTACTTC	CASSYRVQGASYEQYF
TRBD1	TRBV15	.	TRBJ1-5	TGTGCCACCAGCAGATTGGGACAGGGAACTTTTAGCAATCAGCCCCAGCATTTT	CATSRLGQGTFSNQPQHF
TRBD2	TRBV7-9	.	TRBJ2-1	TGTGCCAGCCCCGGTAGTAGCGGGAGGTTAGGTCGAGATGAGCAGTTCTTC	CASPGSSGRLGRDEQFF
.	TRBV19	.	TRBJ1-5	TGTGCCAGTAGTATAGATCTGGGGAGGGGCAATCAGCCCCAGCATTTT	CASSIDLGRGNQPQHF
.	TRBV2	.	TRBJ2-5	TGTGCCAGCAGTGGGTTGCGGCAAGAGACCCAGTACTTC	CASSGLRQETQYF
TRBD1	TRBV9	.	TRBJ2-2	TGTGCCAGCACAGGGACAGGGGGGTGGACCGGGGAGCTGTTTTTT	CASTGTGGWTGELFF
TRBD2	TRBV10-3	.	TRBJ2-5	TGTGCCATCAGTAGCGGGGGGGCAGAGACCCAGTACTTC	CAISSGGAETQYF
TRBD1	TRBV2	.	TRBJ1-2	TGTGCCAGCAGGACAGGGGGCAACTATGGCTACACCTTC	CASRTGGNYGYTF
TRBD2	TRBV11-2	few	TRBJ2-7	TGTGCCAGCAGCTTAGTGCGGGGGGCCTACGAGCAGTACTTC	CASSLVRGAYEQYF